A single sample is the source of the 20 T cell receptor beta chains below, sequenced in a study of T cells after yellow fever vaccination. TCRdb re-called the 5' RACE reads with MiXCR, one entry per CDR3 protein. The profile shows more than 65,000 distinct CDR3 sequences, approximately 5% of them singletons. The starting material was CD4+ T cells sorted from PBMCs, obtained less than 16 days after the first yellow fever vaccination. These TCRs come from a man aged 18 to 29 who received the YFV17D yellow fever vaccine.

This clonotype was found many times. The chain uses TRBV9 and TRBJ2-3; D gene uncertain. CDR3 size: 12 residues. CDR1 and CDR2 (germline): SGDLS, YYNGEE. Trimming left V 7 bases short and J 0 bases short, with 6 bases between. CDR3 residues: CASSWSTDTQYF. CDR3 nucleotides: TGTGCCAGCTCCTGGAGCACAGATACGCAGTATTTT.

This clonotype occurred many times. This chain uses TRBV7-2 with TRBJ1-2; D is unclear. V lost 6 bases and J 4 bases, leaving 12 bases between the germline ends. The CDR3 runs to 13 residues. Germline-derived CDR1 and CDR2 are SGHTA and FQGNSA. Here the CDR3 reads CASRATDRYGYTF. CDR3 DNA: TGTGCCAGCAGGGCAACGGACCGCTATGGCTACACCTTC.

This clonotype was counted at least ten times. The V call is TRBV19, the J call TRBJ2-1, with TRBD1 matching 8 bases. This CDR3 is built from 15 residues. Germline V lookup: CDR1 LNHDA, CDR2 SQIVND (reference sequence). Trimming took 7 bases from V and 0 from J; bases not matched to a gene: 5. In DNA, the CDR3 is TGTGCCAGTAAGGTACAGGGGGTCTCCTACAATGAGCAGTTCTTC. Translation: CASKVQGVSYNEQFF. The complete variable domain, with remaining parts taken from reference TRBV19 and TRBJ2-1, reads DGGITQSPKYLFRKEGQNVTLSCEQNLNHDAMYWYRQDPGQGLRLIYYSQIVNDFQKGDIAEGYSVSREKKESFPLTVTSAQKNPTAFYLCASKVQGVSYNEQFFGPGTRLTVL.

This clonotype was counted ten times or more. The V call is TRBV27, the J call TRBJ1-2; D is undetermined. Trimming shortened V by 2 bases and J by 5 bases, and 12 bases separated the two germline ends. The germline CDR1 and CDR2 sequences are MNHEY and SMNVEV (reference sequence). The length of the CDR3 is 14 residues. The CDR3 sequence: CASSLKEGLYGYTF. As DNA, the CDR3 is TGTGCCAGCAGTTTAAAAGAAGGGCTGTATGGCTACACCTTC.

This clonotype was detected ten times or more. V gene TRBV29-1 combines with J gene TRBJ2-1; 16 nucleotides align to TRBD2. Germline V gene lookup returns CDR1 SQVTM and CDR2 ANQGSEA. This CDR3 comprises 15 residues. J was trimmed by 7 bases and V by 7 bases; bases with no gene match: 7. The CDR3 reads CSASGTSGGDNEQFF. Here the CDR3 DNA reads TGCAGCGCCTCGGGGACTAGCGGGGGGGATAATGAGCAGTTCTTC.

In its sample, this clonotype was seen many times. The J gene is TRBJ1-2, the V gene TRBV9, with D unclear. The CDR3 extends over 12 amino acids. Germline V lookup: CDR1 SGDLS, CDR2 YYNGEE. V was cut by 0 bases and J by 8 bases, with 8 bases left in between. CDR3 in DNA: TGTGCCAGCAGCGTAGTTCGAGGGGGCTACACCTTC. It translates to CASSVVRGGYTF.

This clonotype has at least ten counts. The CDR3 sequence is CSALQGFSTDTQYF. The CDR3 nucleotides are TGCAGTGCTCTGCAGGGGTTCAGCACAGATACGCAGTATTTT. This rearrangement joins TRBV20-1 to TRBJ2-3; possible D gene TRBD1, 6 bases. This CDR3 is built from 14 residues. V lost 5 bases, J lost 0 bases, and 12 bases lay in between. From germline, CDR1 is DFQATT and CDR2 SNEGSKA (reference sequence).

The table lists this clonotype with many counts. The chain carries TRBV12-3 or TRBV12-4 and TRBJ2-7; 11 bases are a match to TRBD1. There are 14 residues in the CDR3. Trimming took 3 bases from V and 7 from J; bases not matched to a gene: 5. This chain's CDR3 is CASSFGTGGQEQYF. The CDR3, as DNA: TGTGCCAGCAGTTTCGGGACAGGGGGGCAGGAGCAGTACTTC.

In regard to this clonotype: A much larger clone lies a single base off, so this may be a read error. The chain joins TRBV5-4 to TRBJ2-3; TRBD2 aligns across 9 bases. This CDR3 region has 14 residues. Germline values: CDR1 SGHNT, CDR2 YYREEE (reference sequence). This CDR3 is CAGHLAGLTDMQYF. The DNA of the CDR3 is TGTGCCGGACACCTAGCGGGGCTCACAGATATGCAGTATTTT.

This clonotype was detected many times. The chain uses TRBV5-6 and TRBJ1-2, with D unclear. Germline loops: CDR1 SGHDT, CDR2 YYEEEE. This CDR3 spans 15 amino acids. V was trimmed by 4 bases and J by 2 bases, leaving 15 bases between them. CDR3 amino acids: CASSPTLRDNYGYTF. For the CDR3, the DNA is TGTGCCAGCAGCCCCACCCTCAGAGACAACTATGGCTACACCTTC.

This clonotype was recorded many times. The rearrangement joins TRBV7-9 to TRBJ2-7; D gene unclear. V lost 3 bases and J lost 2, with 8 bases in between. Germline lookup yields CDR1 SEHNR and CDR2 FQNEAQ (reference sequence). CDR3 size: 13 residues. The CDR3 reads CASSFHTTYEQYF. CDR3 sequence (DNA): TGTGCCAGCAGCTTCCACACTACCTACGAGCAGTACTTC. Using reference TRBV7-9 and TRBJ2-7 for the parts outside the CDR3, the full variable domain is DTGVSQNPRHKITKRGQNVTFRCDPISEHNRLYWYRQTLGQGPEFLTYFQNEAQLEKSRLLSDRFSAERPKGSFSTLEIQRTEQGDSAMYLCASSFHTTYEQYFGPGTRLTVT.

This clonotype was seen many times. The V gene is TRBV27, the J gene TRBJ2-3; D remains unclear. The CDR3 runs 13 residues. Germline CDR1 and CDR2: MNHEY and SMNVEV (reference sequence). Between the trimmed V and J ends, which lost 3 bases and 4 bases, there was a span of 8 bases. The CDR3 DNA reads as TGTGCCAGCAGTTTGTCTTGGGCAGATACGCAGTATTTT. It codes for CASSLSWADTQYF.

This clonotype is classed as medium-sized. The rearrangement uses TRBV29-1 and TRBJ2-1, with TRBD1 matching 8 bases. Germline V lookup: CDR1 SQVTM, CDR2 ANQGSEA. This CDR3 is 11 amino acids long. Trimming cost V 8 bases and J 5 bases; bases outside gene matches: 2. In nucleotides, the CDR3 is TGCAGCACGGGACAGGACAATGAGCAGTTCTTC. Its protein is CSTGQDNEQFF.

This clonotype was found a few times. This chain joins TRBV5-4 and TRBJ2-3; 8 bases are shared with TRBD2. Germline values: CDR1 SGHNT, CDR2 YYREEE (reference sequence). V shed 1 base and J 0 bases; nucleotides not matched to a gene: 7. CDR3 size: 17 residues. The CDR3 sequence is CASSLKSGGASTDTQYF. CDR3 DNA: TGTGCCAGCAGCTTGAAGAGCGGGGGAGCTAGCACAGATACGCAGTATTTT.

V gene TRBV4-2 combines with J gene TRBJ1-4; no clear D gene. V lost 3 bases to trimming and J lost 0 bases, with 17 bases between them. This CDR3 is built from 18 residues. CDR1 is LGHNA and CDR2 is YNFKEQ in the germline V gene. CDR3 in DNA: TGTGCCAGCAGCCACAACCCGAAGGGCCCTGCAACTAATGAAAAACTGTTTTTT. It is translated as CASSHNPKGPATNEKLFF.

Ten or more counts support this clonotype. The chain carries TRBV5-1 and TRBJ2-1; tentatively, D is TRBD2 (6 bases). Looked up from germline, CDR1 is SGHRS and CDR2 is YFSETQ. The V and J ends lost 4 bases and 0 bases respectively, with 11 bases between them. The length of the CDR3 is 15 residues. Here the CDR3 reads CASSRDLSSYNEQFF. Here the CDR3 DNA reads TGCGCCAGCAGCCGGGACTTGAGCTCCTACAATGAGCAGTTCTTC.

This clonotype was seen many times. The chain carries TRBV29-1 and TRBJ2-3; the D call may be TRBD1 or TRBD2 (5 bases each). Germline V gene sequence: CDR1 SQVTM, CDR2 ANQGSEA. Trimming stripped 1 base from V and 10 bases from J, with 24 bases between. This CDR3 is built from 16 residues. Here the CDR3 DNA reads TGCAGCGTTGAAGTCAGAAGAAGGGCCTCAAGGGACCCGCAGTATTTT. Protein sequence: CSVEVRRRASRDPQYF.

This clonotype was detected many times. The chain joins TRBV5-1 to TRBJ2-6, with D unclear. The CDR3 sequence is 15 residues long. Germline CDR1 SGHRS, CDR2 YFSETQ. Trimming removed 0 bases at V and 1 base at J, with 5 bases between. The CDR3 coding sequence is TGCGCCAGCAGCTTGGTAGTGTCTGGGGCCAACGTCCTGACTTTC. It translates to CASSLVVSGANVLTF.

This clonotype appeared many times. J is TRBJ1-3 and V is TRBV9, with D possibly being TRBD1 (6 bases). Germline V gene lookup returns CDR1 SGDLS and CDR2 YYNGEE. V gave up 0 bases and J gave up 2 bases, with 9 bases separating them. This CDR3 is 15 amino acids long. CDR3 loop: CASSVEGVTGNTIYF. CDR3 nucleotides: TGTGCCAGCAGCGTAGAGGGGGTAACTGGAAACACCATATATTTT.

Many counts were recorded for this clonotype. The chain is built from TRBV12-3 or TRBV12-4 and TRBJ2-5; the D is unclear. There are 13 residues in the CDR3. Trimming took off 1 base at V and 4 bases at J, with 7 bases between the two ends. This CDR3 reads CASSLGQLETQYF. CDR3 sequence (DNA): TGTGCCAGCAGTTTAGGGCAGTTAGAGACCCAGTACTTC.